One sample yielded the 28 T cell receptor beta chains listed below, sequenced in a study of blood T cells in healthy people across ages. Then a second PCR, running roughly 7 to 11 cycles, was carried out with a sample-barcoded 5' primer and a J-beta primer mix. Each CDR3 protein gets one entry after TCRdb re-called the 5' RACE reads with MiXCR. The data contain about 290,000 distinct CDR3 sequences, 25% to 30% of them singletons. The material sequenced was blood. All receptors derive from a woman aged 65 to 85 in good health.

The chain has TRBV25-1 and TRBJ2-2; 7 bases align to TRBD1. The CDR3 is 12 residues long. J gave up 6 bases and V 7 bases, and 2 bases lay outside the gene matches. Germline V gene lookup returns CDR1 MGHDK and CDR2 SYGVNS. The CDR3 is CASTTGAGELFF. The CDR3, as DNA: TGTGCCAGCACCACAGGGGCCGGGGAGCTGTTTTTT.

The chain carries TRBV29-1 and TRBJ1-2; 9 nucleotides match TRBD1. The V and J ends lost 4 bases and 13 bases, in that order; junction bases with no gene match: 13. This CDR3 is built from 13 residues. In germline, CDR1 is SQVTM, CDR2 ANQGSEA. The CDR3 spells CSVVRGQGSESTF. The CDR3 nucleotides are TGCAGCGTTGTTCGCGGACAGGGGTCGGAGAGCACCTTC.

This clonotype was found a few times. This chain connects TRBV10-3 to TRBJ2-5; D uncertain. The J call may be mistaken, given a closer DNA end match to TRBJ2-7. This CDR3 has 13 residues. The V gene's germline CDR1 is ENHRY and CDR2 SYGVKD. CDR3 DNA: TGTGCCATCAGTGCCCTAAACCTCGACGAGCAGTACTTC. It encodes CAISALNLDEQYF.

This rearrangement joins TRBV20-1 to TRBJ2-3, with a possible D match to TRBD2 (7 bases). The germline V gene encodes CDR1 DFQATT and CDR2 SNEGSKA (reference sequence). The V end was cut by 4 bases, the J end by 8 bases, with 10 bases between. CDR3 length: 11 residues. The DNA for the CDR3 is TGCAGTGCTAATGGGGGGGCTACGCAGTATTTT. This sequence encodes CSANGGATQYF.

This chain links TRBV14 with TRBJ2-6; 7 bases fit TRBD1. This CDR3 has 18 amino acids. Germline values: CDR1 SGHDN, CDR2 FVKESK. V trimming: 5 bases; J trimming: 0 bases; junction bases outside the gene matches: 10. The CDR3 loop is CASSYIGTALSGANVLTF. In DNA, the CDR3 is TGTGCCAGCAGCTATATCGGGACAGCCCTCTCTGGGGCCAACGTCCTGACTTTC.

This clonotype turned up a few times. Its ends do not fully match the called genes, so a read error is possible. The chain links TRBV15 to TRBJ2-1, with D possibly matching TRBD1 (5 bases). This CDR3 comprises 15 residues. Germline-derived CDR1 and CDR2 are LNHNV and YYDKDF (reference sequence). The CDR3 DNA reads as TGTGCCACCAGCAGAGAGAGGTTCTCGGACAATGGGCAGTTCTTC. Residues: CATSRERFSDNGQFF.

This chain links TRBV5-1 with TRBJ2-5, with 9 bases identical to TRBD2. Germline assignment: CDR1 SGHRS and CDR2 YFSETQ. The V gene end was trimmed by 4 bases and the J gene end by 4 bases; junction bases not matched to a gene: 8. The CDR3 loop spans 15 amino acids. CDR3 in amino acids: CASSEGLATLETQYF. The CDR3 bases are TGCGCCAGCAGCGAGGGACTAGCAACTTTAGAGACCCAGTACTTC.

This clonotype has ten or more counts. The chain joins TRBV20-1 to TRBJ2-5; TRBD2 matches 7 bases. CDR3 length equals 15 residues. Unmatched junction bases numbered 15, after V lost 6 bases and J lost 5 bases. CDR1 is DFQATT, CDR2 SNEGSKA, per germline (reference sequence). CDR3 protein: CSAPARAGAYETQYF. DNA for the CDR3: TGCAGTGCACCCGCACGGGCGGGAGCTTATGAGACCCAGTACTTC.

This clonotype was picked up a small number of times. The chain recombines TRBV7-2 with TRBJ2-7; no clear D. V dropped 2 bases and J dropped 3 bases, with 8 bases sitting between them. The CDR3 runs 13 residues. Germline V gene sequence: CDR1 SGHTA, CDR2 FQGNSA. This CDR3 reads CASSLLGIYEQYF. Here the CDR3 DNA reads TGTGCCAGCAGCTTACTGGGAATCTACGAGCAGTACTTC.

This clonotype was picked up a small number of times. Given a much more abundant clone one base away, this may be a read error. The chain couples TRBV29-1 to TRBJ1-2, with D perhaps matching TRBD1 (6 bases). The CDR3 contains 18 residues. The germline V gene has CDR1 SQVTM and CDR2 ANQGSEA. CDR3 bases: TGCGGCGTCCAGGAGGATACGGTCAGGGGAGGATACGGGTATGGCTACACCTTC. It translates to CGVQEDTVRGGYGYGYTF.

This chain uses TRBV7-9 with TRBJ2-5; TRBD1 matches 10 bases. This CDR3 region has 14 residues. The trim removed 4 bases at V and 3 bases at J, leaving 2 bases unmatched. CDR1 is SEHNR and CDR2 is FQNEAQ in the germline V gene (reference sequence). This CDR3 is CASSWGTGEETQYF. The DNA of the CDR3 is TGTGCCAGCAGCTGGGGGACAGGGGAAGAGACCCAGTACTTC.

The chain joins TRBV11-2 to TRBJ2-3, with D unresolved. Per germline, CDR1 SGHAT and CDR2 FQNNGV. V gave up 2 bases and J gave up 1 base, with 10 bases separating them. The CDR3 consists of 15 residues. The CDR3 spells CASSLRPDRTDTQYF. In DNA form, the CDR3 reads TGTGCCAGCAGCTTAAGACCCGACCGCACAGATACGCAGTATTTT.

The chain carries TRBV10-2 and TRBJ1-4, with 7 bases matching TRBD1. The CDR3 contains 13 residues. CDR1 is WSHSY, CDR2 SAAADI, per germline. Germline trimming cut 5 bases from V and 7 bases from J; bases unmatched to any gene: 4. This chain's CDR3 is CASSTGVVEKLFF. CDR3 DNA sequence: TGCGCCAGCAGTACAGGGGTAGTTGAAAAACTGTTTTTT.

CDR3 DNA: TGTGCCAGCAGCTTAGCGGACACAACTAATGAAAAACTGTTTTTT. This codes for CASSLADTTNEKLFF. The chain couples TRBV7-9 to TRBJ1-4, with D possibly being TRBD1 (5 bases). The V end lost 0 bases, the J end lost 0 bases, and 5 bases lay between the germline ends. CDR1 and CDR2 (germline): SEHNR, FQNEAQ (reference sequence). This CDR3 has 15 amino acids.

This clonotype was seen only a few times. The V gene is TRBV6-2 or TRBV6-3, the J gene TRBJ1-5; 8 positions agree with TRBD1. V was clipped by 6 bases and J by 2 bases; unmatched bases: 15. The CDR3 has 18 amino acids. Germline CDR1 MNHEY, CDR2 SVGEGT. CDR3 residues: CASSKGQGILDGNQPQHF. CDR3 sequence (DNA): TGTGCCAGCAGCAAAGGACAGGGCATTTTAGATGGCAATCAGCCCCAGCATTTT.

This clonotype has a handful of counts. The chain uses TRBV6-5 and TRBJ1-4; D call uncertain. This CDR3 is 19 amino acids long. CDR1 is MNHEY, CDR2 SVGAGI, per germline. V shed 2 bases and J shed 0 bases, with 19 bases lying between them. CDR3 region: CASSYPDYLWIATNEKLFF. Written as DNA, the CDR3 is TGTGCCAGCAGTTACCCAGACTACCTATGGATAGCAACTAATGAAAAACTGTTTTTT.

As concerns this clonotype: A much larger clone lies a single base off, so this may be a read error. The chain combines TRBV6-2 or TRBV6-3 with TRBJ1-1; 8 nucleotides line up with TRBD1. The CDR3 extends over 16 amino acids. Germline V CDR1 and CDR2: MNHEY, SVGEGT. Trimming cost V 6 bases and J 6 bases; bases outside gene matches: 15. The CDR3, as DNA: TGTGCCAGCAGAGACGGACAGGGAGGCGAGGGCGCTGAAGCTTTCTTT. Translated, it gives CASRDGQGGEGAEAFF.

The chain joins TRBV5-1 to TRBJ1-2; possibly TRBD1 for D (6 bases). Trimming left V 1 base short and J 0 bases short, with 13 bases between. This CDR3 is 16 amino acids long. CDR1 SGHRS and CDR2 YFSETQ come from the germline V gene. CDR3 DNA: TGCGCCAGCAGCTTGTCGGGGGGGGCAGCTAACTATGGCTACACCTTC. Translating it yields CASSLSGGAANYGYTF.

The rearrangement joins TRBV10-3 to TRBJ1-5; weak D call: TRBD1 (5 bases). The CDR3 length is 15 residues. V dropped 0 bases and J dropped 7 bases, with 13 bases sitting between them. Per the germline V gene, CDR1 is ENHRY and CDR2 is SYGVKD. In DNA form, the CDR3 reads TGTGCCATCAGTGAGTCGGGCCTCAAGGGGCAGCCCCAGCATTTT. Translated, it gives CAISESGLKGQPQHF.

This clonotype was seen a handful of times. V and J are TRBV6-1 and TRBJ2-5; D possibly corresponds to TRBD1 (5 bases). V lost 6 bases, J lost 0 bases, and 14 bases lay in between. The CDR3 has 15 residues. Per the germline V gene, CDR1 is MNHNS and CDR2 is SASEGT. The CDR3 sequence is CASRDDWGHQETQYF. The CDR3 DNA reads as TGTGCCAGCAGGGATGACTGGGGCCACCAAGAGACCCAGTACTTC.

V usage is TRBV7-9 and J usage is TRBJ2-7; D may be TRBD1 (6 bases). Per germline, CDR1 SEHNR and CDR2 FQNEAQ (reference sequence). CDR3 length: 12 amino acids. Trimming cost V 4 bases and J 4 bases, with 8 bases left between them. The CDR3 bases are TGTGCCAGCAGCTCCAGGGGATACGAGCAGTACTTC. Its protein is CASSSRGYEQYF.

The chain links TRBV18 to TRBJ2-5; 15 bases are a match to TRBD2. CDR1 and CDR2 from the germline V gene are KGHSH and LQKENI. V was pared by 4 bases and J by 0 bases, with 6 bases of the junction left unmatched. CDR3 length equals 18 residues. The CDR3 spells CASSLGLAGGSYQETQYF. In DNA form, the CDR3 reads TGTGCCAGCTCACTAGGACTAGCGGGAGGGTCGTACCAAGAGACCCAGTACTTC.

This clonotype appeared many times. The CDR3 nucleotides read TGCAGCGTTCAACCTATCGGCCAGGGCGGCTATAATGAGCAGTTCTTC. Translating it yields CSVQPIGQGGYNEQFF. The chain joins TRBV29-1 to TRBJ2-1; D possibly corresponds to TRBD1 (5 bases). V was trimmed by 5 bases and J by 7 bases, leaving 24 bases between them. This CDR3 has 16 amino acids. Germline V gene data show CDR1 as SQVTM and CDR2 as ANQGSEA.

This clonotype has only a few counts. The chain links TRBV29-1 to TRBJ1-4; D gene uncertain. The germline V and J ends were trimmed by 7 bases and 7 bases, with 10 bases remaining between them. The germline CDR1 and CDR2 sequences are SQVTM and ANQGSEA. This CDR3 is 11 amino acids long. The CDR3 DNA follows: TGCAGCGCCGTACTAGCTGAAAAACTGTTTTTT. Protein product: CSAVLAEKLFF.

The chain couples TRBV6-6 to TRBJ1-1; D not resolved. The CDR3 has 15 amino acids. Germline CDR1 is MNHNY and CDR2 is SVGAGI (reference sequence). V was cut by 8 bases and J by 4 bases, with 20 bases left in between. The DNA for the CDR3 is TGTGCCAGCGACGGAAAAGGCAGGTGGAGCACTGAAGCTTTCTTT. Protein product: CASDGKGRWSTEAFF.

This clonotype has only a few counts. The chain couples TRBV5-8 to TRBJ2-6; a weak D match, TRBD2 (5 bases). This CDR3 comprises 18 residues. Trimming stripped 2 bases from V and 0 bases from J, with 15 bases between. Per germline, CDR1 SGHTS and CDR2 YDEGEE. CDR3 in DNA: TGTGCCAGCAGCTTTACTACGGGATTGAACTCTGGGGCCAACGTCCTGACTTTC. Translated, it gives CASSFTTGLNSGANVLTF.

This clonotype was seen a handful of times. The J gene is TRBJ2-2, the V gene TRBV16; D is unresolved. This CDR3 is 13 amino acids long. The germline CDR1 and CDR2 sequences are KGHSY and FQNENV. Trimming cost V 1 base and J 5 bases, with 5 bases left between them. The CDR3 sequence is CASSQWGTGELFF. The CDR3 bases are TGTGCCAGCAGCCAATGGGGAACCGGGGAGCTGTTTTTT.

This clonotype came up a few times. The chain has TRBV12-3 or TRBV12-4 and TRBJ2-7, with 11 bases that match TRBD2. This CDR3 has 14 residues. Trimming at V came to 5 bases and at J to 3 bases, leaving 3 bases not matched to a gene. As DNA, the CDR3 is TGTGCCAGCAGTCCTAGCGGGGGGCGCTACGAGCAGTACTTC. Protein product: CASSPSGGRYEQYF.